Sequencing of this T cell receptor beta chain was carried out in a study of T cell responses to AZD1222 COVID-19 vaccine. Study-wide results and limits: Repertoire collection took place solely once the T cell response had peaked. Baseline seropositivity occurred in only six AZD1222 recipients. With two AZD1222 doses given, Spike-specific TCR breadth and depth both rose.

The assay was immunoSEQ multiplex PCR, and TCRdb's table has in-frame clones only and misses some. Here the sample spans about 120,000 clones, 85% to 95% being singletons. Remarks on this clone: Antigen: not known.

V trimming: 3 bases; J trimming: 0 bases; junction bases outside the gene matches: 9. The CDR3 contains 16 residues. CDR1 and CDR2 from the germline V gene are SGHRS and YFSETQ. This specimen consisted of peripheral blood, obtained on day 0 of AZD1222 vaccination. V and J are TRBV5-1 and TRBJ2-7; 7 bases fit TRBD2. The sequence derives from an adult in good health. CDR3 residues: CASSYLLADFSYEQYF. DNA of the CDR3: TGCGCCAGCAGCTATCTGCTAGCGGACTTCTCCTACGAGCAGTACTTC.